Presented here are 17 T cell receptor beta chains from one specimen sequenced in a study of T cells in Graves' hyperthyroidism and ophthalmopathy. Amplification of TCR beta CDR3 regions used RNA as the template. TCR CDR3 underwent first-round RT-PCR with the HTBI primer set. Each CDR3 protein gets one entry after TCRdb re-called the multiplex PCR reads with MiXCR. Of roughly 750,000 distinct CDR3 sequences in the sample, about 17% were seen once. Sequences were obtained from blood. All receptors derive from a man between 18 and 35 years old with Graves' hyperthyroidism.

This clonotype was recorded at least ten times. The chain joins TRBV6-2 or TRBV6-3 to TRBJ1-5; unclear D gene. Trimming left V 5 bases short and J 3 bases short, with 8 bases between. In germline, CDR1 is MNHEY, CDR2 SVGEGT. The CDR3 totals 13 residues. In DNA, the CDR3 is TGTGCCAGCAGTAATCCTCTCAATCAGCCCCAGCATTTT. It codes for CASSNPLNQPQHF.

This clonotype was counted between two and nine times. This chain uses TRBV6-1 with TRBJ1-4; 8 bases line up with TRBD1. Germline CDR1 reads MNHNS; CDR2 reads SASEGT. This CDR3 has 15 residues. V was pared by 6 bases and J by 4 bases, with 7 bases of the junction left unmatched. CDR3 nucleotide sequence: TGTGCCAGCAGGACTACTACAGGGGGTAATGAAAAACTGTTTTTT. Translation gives CASRTTTGGNEKLFF.

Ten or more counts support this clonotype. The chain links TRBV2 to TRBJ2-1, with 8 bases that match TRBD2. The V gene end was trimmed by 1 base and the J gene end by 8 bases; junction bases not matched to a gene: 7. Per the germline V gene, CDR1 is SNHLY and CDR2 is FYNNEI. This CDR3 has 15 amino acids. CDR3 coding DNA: TGTGCCAGCAGTGAAGGTGGGACTAGTGGCGATGAGCAGTTCTTC. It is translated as CASSEGGTSGDEQFF.

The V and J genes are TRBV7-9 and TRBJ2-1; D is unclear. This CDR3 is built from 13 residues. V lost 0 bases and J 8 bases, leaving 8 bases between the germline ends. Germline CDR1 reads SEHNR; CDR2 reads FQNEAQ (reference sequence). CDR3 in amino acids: CASSLATLDEQFF. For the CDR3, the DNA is TGTGCCAGCAGCTTAGCGACCCTCGATGAGCAGTTCTTC.

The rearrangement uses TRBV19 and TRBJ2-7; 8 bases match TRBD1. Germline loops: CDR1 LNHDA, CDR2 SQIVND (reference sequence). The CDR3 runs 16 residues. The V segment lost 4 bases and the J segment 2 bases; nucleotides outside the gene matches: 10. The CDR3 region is CASSNWGQDSTYEQYF. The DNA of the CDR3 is TGTGCCAGTAGTAACTGGGGACAGGACTCGACCTACGAGCAGTACTTC.

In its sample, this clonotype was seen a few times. The CDR3 loop reads CASSQRSGHSPGEQYF. CDR3 nucleotide sequence: TGTGCCAGCTCACAACGATCAGGACACAGTCCGGGGGAGCAGTACTTC. The rearrangement joins TRBV18 to TRBJ2-7; TRBD1 or TRBD2 may be the D gene (5 bases each). Germline V lookup: CDR1 KGHSH, CDR2 LQKENI. The CDR3 contains 16 residues. V lost 4 bases and J lost 7, with 23 bases in between. Looking up the rest from reference TRBV18 and TRBJ2-7 gives the full variable domain: NAGVMQNPRHLVRRRGQEARLRCSPMKGHSHVYWYRQLPEEGLKFMVYLQKENIIDESGMPKERFSAEFPKEGPSILRIQQVVRGDSAAYFCASSQRSGHSPGEQYFGPGTRLTVT.

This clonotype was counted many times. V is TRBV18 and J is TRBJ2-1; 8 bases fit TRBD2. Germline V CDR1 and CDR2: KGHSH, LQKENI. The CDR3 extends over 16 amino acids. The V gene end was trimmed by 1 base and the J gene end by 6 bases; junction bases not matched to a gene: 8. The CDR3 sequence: CASSPLGTSSTNEQFF. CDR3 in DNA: TGTGCCAGCTCACCACTTGGGACTAGTAGCACCAATGAGCAGTTCTTC.

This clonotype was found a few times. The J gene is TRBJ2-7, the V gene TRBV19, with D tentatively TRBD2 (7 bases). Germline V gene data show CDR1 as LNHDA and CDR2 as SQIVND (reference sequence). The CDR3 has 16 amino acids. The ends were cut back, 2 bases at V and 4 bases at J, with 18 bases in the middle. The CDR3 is CASSISGEGPPYEQYF. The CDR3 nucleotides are TGTGCCAGTAGTATATCAGGGGAGGGCCCTCCTTACGAGCAGTACTTC. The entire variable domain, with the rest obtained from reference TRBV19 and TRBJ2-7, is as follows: DGGITQSPKYLFRKEGQNVTLSCEQNLNHDAMYWYRQDPGQGLRLIYYSQIVNDFQKGDIAEGYSVSREKKESFPLTVTSAQKNPTAFYLCASSISGEGPPYEQYFGPGTRLTVT.

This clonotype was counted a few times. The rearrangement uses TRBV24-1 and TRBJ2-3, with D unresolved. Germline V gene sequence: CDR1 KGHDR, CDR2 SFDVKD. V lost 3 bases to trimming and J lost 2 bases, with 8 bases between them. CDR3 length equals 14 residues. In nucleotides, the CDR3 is TGTGCCACCAGTGATCCGATCAACACAGATACGCAGTATTTT. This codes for CATSDPINTDTQYF.

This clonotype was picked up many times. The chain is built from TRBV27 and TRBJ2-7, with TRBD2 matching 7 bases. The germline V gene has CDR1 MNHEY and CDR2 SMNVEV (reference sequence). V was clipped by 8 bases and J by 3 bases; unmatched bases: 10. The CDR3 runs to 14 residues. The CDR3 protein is CASGIAGRDYEQYF. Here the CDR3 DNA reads TGTGCCAGCGGTATCGCAGGGAGGGACTACGAGCAGTACTTC.

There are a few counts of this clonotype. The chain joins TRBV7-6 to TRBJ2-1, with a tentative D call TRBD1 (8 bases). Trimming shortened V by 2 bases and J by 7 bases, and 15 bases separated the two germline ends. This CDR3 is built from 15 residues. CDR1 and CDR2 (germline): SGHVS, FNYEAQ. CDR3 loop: CASSLTQGGWNEQFF. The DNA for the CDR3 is TGTGCCAGCAGCTTAACACAGGGGGGGTGGAATGAGCAGTTCTTC.

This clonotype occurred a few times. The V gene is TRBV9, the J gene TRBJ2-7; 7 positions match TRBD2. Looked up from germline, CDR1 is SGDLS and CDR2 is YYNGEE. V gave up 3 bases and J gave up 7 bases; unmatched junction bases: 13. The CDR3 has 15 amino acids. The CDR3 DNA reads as TGTGCCAGCAGCGCGACGGCTAGCGGATCTCTGGAGCAGTACTTC. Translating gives CASSATASGSLEQYF.

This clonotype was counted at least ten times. CDR3 nucleotides: TGTGCCATCACTAGCGGGAGGGCAGGGGCAGATACGCAGTATTTT. Amino acids: CAITSGRAGADTQYF. The chain is built from TRBV10-3 and TRBJ2-3; 12 nucleotides line up with TRBD2. Germline V CDR1 and CDR2: ENHRY, SYGVKD. The CDR3 loop spans 15 amino acids. J gave up 4 bases and V 7 bases, and 6 bases lay outside the gene matches.

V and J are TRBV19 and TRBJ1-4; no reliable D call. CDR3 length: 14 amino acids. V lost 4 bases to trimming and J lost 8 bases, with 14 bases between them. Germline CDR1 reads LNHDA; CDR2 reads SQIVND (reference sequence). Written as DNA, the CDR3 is TGTGCCAGTAGTAACCCTCGGAGGGAAGAAAAACTGTTTTTT. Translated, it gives CASSNPRREEKLFF.

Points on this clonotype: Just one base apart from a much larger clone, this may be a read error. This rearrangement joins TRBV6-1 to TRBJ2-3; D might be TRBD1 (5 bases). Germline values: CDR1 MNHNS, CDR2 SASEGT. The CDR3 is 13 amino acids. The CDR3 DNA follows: TGTACCAGCACCGACAGAGGCACAGATACGCAGTATTTT. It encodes CTSTDRGTDTQYF.

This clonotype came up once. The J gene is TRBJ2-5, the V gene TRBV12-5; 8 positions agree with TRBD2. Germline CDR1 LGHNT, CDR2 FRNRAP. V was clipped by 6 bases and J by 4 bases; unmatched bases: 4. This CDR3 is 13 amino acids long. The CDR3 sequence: CASGAGGSETQYF. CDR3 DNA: TGTGCTAGTGGCGCGGGAGGTTCAGAGACCCAGTACTTC.

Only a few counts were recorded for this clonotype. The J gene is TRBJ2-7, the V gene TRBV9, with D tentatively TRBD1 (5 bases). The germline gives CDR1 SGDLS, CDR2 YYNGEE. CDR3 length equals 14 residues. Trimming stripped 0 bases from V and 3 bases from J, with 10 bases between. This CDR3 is CASSVGGAGYEQYF. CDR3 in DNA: TGTGCCAGCAGCGTAGGGGGCGCCGGCTACGAGCAGTACTTC.